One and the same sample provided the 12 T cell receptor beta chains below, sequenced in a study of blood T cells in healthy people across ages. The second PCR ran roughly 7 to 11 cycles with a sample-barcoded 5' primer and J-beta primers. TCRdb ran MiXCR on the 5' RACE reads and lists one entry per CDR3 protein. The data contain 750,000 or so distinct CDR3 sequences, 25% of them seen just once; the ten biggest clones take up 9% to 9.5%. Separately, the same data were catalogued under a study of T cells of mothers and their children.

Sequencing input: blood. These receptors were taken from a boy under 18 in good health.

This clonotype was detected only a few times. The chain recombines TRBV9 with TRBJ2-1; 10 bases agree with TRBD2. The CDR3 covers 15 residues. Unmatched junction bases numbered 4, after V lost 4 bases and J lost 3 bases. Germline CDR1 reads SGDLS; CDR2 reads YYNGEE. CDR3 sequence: CASSKRTSGYNEQFF. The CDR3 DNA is TGTGCCAGCAGCAAACGGACTAGCGGCTACAATGAGCAGTTCTTC.

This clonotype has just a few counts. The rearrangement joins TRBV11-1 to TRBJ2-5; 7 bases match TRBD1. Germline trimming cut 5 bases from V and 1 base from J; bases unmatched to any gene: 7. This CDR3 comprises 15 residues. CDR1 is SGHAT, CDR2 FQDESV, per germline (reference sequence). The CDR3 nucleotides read TGTGCCAGCAGCGAACAGGGGACCATCCAAGAGACCCAGTACTTC. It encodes CASSEQGTIQETQYF.

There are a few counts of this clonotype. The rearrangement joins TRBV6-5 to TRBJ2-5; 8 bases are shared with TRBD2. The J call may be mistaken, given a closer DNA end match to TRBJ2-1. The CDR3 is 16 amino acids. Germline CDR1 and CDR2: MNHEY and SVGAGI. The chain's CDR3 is CASSYSEVAGYNEQFF. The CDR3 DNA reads TGTGCCAGCAGTTACTCGGAGGTAGCGGGGTACAATGAGCAGTTCTTC.

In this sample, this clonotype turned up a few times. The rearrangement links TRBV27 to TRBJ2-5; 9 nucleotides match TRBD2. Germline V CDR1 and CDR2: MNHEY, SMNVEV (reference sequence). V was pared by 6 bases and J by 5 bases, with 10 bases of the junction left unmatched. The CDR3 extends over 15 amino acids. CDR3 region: CASSGLARALETQYF. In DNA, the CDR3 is TGTGCCAGCAGCGGACTAGCGAGAGCTCTGGAGACCCAGTACTTC.

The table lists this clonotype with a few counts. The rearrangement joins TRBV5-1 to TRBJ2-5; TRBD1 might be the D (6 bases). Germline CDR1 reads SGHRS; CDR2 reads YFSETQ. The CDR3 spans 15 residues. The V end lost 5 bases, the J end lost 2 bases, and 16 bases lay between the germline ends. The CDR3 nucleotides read TGCGCCAGCAGTGGGGGCGGGCTCGGACAAGAGACCCAGTACTTC. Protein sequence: CASSGGGLGQETQYF. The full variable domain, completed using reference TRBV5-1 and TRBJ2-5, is KAGVTQTPRYLIKTRGQQVTLSCSPISGHRSVSWYQQTPGQGLQFLFEYFSETQRNKGNFPGRFSGRQFSNSRSEMNVSTLELGDSALYLCASSGGGLGQETQYFGPGTRLLVL.

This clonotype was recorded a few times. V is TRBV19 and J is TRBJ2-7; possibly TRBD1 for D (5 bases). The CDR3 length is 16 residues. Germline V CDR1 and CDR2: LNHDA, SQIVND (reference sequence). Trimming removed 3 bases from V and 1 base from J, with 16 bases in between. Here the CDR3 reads CASSIGGQGPSYEQYF. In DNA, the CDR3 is TGTGCCAGTAGTATCGGTGGACAAGGCCCTTCCTACGAGCAGTACTTC.

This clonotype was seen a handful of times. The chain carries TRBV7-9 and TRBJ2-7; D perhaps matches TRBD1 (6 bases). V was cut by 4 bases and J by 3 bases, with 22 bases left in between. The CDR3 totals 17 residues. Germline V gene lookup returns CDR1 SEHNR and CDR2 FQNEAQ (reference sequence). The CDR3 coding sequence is TGTGCCAGCAGCTCAACCGCGGTAACAGGGACCTACTACGAGCAGTACTTC. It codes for CASSSTAVTGTYYEQYF.

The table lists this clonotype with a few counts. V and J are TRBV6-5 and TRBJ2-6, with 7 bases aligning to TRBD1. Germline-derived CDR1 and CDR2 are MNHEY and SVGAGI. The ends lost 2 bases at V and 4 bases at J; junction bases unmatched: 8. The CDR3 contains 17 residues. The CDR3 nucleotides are TGTGCCAGCAGTTACCGGGCCGAGGGGGCCGGGGCCAACGTCCTGACTTTC. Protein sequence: CASSYRAEGAGANVLTF.

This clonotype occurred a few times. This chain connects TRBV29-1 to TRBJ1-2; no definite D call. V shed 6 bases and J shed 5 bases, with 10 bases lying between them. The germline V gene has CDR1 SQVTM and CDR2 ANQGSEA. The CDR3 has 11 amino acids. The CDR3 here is CSVYKSYGYTF. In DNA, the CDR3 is TGCAGCGTATACAAGAGTTATGGCTACACCTTC.

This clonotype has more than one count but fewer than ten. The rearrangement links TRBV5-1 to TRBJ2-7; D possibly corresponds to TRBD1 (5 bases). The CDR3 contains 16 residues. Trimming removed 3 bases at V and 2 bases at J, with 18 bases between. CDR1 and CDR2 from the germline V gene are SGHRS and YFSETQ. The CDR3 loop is CASSYGPQGQTYEQYF. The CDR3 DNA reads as TGCGCCAGCAGCTACGGTCCCCAGGGTCAAACCTACGAGCAGTACTTC. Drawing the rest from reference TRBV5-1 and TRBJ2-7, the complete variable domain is KAGVTQTPRYLIKTRGQQVTLSCSPISGHRSVSWYQQTPGQGLQFLFEYFSETQRNKGNFPGRFSGRQFSNSRSEMNVSTLELGDSALYLCASSYGPQGQTYEQYFGPGTRLTVT.

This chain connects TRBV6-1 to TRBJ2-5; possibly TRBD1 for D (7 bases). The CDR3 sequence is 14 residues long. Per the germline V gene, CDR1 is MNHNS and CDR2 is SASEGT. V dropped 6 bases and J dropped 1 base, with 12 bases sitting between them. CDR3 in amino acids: CASRARGAQETQYF. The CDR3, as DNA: TGTGCCAGCAGGGCCAGGGGGGCCCAAGAGACCCAGTACTTC.

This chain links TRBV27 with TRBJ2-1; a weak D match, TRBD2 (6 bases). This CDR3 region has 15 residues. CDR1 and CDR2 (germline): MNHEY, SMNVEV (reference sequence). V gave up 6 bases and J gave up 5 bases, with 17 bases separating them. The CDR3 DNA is TGTGCCAGCAGCCCCGGGAGCAGGGCCGACAATGAGCAGTTCTTC. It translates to CASSPGSRADNEQFF.